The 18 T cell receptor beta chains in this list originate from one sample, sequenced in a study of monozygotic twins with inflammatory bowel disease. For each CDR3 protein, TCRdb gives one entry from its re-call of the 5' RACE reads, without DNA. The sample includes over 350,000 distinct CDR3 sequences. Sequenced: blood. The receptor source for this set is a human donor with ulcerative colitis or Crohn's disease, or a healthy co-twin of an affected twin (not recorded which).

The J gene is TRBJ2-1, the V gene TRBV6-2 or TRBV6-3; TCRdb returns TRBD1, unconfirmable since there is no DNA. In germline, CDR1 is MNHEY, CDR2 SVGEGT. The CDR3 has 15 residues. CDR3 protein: CASRLLGTGSNEQFF.

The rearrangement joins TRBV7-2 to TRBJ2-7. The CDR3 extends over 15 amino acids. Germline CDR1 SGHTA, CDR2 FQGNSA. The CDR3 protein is CASSLFPFGSYEQYF.

The CDR3 is CASRDNWNSNQPQHF. This chain connects TRBV6-1 to TRBJ1-5. CDR3 length: 15 amino acids. The V gene's germline CDR1 is MNHNS and CDR2 SASEGT.

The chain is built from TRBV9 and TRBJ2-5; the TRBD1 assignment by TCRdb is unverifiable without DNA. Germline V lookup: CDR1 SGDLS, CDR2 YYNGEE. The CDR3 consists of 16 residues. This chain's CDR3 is CASSDSGGAFGETQYF.

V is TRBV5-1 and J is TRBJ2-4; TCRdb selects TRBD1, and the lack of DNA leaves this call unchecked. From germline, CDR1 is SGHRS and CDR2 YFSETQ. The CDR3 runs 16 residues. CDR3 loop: CASSPTTGGGKNIQYF.

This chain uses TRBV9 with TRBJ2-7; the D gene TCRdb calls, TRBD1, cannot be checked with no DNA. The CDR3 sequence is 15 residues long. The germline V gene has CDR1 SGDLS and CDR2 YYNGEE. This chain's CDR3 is CASSVAGQPSYEQYF.

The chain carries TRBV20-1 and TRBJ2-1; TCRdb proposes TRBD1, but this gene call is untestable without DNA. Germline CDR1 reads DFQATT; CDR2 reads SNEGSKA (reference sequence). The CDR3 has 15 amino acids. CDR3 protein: CSARGDRGPNNEQFF.

CDR3 region: CASSRDRETDEQYF. This sequence joins TRBV6-1 and TRBJ2-7; TCRdb gives TRBD1 as the D gene, but with no DNA this cannot be confirmed. This CDR3 has 14 residues. Per the germline V gene, CDR1 is MNHNS and CDR2 is SASEGT.

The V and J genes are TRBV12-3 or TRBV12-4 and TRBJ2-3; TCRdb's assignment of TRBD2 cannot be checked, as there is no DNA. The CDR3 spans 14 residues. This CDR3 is CASSFLILGDTQYF.

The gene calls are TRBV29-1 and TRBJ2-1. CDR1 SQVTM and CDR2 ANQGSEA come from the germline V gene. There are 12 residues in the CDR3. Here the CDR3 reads CSVEVDRLLQFF.

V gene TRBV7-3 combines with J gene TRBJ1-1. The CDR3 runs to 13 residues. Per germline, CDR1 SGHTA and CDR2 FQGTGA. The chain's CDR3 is CASSYRRNTEAFF.

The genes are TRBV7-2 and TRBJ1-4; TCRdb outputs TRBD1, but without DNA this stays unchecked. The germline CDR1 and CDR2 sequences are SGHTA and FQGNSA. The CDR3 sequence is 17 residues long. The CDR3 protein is CASSRDRGAATNEKLFF.

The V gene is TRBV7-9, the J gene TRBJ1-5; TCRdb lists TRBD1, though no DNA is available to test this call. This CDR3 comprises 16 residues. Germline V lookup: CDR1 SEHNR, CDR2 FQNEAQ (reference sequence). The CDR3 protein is CASSLGSGPSNQPQHF.

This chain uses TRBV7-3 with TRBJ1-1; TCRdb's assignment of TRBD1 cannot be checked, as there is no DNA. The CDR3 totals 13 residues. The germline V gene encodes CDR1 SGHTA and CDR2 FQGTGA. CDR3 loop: CASSLRQGARAFF.

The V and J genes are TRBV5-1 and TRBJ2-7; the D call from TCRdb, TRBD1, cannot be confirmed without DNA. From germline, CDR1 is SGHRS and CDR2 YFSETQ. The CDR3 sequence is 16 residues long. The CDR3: CASSLPHAPEDYEQYF.

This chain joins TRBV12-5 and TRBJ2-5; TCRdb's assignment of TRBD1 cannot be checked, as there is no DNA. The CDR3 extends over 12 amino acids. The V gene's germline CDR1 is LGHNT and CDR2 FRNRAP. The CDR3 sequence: CASGGAVETQYF.

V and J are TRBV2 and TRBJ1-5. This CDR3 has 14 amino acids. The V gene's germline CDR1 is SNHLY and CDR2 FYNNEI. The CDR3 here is CASEQGGGNQPQHF.

The CDR3 here is CASITGTGHYNEQFF. V usage is TRBV5-1 and J usage is TRBJ2-1; absent DNA, TCRdb's TRBD1 call cannot be checked. The CDR3 contains 15 residues. CDR1 and CDR2 (germline): SGHRS, YFSETQ.